This T cell receptor beta chain was sequenced for a study of blood T cell repertoires in COVID-19. Study-wide background: COVID-19 samples, acute and convalescent, were from the United States, Italy and Spain.

As handled by the study authors: Nucleated cell number was recorded as an estimate derived from reference gene primer amplification. The protocol was immunoSEQ multiplex PCR, while the TCRdb copy is restricted to in-frame clones and leaves out a portion. The D gene and trimming were derived from the DNA, and the V and J assignments and clone size from that table. Found here are roughly 140,000 clones, approximately 90% of them singletons; the top ten hold 2.4%. Germline V gives CDR1 SEHNR, CDR2 FQNEAQ (reference sequence). Trimming took 4 bases from V and 4 from J; bases not matched to a gene: 1. The CDR3 loop spans 14 amino acids. Comments on this clone: The same CDR3 is also encoded by other DNA sequences in this sample.

The chain recombines TRBV7-9 with TRBJ1-4; 9 bases agree with TRBD1. The sample taken for sequencing was peripheral blood. The receptor was derived from a woman in her seventies with acute or convalescent COVID-19. CDR3 DNA sequence: TGTGCCAGCAGCTCGGGACAGGGTAATGAAAAACTGTTTTTT. Translation: CASSSGQGNEKLFF.